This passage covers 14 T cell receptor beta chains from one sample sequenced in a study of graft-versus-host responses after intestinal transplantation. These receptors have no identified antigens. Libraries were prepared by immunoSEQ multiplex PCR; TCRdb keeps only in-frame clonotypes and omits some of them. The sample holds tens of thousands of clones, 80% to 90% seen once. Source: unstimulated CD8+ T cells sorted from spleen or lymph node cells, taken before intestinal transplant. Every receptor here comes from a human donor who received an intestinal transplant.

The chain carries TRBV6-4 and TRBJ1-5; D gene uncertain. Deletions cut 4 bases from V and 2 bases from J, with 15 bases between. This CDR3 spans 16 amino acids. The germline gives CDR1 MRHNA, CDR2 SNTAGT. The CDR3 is CASSGLHGDGNQPQHF. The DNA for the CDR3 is TGTGCCAGCAGTGGCCTTCACGGGGATGGCAATCAGCCCCAGCATTTT.

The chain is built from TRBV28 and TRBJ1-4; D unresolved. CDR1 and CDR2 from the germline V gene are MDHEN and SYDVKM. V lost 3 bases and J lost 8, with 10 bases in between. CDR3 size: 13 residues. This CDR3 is CASSLGRVEKLFF. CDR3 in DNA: TGTGCCAGCAGTTTGGGGAGGGTCGAAAAACTGTTTTTT.

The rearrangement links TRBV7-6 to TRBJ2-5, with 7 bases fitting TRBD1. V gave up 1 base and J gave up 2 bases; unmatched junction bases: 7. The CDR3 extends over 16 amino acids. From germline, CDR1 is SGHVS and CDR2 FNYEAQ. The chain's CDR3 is CASSLGGGYGQETQYF. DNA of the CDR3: TGTGCCAGCAGCTTAGGAGGGGGCTATGGGCAAGAGACCCAGTACTTC.

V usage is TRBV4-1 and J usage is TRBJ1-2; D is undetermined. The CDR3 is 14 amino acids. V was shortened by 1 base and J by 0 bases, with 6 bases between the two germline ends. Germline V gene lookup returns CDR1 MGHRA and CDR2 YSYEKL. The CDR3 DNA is TGCGCCAGCAGCCAAGGGCCCACTAACTATGGCTACACCTTC. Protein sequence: CASSQGPTNYGYTF.

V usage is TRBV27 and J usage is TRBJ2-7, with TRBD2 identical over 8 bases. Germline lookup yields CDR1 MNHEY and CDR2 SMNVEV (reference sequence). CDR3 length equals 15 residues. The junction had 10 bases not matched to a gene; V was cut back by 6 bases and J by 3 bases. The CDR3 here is CASRVTAGEGYEQYF. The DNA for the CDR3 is TGTGCCAGCAGGGTGACAGCGGGAGAGGGCTACGAGCAGTACTTC.

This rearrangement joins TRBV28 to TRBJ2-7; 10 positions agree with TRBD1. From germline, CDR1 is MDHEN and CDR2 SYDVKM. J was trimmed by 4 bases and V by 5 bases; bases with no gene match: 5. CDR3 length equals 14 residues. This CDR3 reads CASSPGTGAYEQYF. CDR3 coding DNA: TGTGCCAGCAGTCCCGGGACAGGGGCATACGAGCAGTACTTC.

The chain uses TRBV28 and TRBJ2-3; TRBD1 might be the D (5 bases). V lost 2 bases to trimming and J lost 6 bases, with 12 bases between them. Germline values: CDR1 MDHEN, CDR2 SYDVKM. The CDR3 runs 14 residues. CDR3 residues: CASSLRQGGDTQYF. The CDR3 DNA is TGTGCCAGCAGTTTACGGCAGGGTGGGGATACGCAGTATTTT.

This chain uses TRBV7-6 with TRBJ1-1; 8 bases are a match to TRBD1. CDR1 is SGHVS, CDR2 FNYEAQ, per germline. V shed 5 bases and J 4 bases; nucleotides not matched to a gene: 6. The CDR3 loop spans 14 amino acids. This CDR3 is CASSKKDRGTEAFF. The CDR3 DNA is TGTGCCAGCAGCAAAAAAGACAGGGGCACTGAAGCTTTCTTT.

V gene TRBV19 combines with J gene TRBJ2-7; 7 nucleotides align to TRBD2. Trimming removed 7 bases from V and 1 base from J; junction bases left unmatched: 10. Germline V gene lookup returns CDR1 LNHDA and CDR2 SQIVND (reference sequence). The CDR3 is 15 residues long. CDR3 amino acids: CASKFKGGWSYEQYF. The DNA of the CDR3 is TGTGCCAGTAAATTTAAGGGAGGGTGGTCCTACGAGCAGTACTTC.

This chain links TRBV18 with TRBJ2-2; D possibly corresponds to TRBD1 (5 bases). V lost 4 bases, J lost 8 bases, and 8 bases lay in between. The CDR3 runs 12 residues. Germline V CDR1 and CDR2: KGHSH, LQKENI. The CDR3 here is CASSRGRGELFF. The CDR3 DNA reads TGTGCCAGCTCACGGGGCCGAGGGGAGCTGTTTTTT. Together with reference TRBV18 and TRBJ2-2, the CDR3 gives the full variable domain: NAGVMQNPRHLVRRRGQEARLRCSPMKGHSHVYWYRQLPEEGLKFMVYLQKENIIDESGMPKERFSAEFPKEGPSILRIQQVVRGDSAAYFCASSRGRGELFFGEGSRLTVL.

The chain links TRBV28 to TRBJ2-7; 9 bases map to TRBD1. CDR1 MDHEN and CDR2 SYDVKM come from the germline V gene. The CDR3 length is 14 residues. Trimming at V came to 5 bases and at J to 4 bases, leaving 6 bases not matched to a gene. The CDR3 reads CASSHGTGKYEQYF. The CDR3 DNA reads TGTGCCAGCAGTCACGGGACAGGGAAATACGAGCAGTACTTC.

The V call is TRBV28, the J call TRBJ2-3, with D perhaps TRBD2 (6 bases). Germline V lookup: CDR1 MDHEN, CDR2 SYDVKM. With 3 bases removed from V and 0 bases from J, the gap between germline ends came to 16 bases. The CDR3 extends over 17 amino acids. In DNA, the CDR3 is TGTGCCAGCAGTTTCGTAATAGCGGTTACTAGCACAGATACGCAGTATTTT. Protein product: CASSFVIAVTSTDTQYF.

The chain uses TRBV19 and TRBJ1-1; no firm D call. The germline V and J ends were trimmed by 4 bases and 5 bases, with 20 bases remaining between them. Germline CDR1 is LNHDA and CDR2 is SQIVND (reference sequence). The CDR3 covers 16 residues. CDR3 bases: TGTGCCAGTAGTACAAGGAGGGCCCTGAGGTGGACTGAAGCTTTCTTT. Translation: CASSTRRALRWTEAFF.

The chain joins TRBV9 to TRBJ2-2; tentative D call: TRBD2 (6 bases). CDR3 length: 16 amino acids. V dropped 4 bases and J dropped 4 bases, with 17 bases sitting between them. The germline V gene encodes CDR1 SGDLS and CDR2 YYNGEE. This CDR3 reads CASSPQGGWGTGELFF. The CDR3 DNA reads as TGTGCCAGCAGCCCGCAAGGAGGGTGGGGCACCGGGGAGCTGTTTTTT.